The rows below give T cell receptor beta chains drawn from one sample of a study of metastatic and nonmetastatic thyroid tumors. TCRdb reanalyzed the PCR reads via MiXCR. Altogether 2,500 to 3,000 clones are present, 20% to 25% being singletons, with the ten largest covering more than 20%. Sequencing was performed on adjacent normal tissue. Receptors were obtained from a male donor with papillary thyroid cancer or a benign thyroid nodule (not recorded which). Some clones in this sample may be carry-over from other donors' samples. CDR3s include the opening cysteine and the closing phenylalanine or tryptophan. A D gene is named only where the DNA matches it firmly. A clone size is listed for some rows: how often the clone was seen (once, few, many), or a class if it is expanded.

d_gene | j_gene | v_gene | abundance | CDR3aa | CDR3nt
- | TRBJ2-6 | TRBV27 | large | CASSWGSGANVLTF | TGTGCCAGCTCCTGGGGCTCTGGGGCCAACGTCCTGACTTTC
- | TRBJ2-7 | TRBV5-6 | - | CASSFRGHVGEQYF | TGTGCCAGCAGCTTCCGGGGGCACGTAGGAGAGCAGTACTTC
TRBD2 | TRBJ2-7 | TRBV5-1 | - | CASSWEGSVYEQYF | TGCGCCAGCAGCTGGGAGGGGTCGGTTTACGAGCAGTACTTC
TRBD1 | TRBJ1-2 | TRBV20-1 | - | CSARWTGGRGGGYTF | TGCAGTGCTAGATGGACAGGGGGAAGAGGTGGTGGCTACACCTTC
TRBD1 | TRBJ1-2 | TRBV6-5 | - | CASSYSTGDGYGYTF | TGTGCCAGCAGTTACTCGACAGGGGACGGATATGGCTACACCTTC
- | TRBJ1-3 | TRBV6-1 | few | CASSLSGSGNTIYF | TGTGCCAGCAGTTTAAGTGGATCTGGAAACACCATATATTTT
- | TRBJ2-4 | TRBV7-9 | medium-sized | CASSFRGDAQNIQYF | TGTGCCAGCAGCTTCAGGGGGGACGCCCAAAACATTCAGTACTTC
TRBD1 | TRBJ1-2 | TRBV28 | - | CASSIGQGVGYTF | TGTGCCAGCAGTATTGGACAGGGCGTTGGCTACACCTTC
- | TRBJ2-5 | TRBV5-1 | medium-sized | CASSLAGKTQYF | TGCGCCAGCAGCTTGGCCGGGAAGACCCAGTACTTC
- | TRBJ2-5 | TRBV19 | - | CASSWGKETQYF | TGTGCCAGTAGTTGGGGGAAGGAGACCCAGTACTTC
- | TRBJ1-4 | TRBV27 | large | CASSIYRAGGEKLFF | TGTGCCAGCAGTATTTACAGGGCTGGGGGTGAAAAACTGTTTTTT
- | TRBJ1-5 | TRBV19 | - | CASSITHLNNQPQHF | TGTGCCAGTAGTATAACCCACCTTAACAATCAGCCCCAGCATTTT
- | TRBJ2-4 | TRBV6-5 | few | CASIYQVGIGGKNIQYF | TGTGCCAGCATTTACCAAGTTGGTATCGGGGGCAAAAACATTCAGTACTTC
- | TRBJ1-5 | TRBV6-1 | - | CASTRRWGSDQPQHF | TGTGCCAGCACCCGACGGTGGGGTTCGGATCAGCCCCAGCATTTT
- | TRBJ2-2 | TRBV27 | few | CASSLSHGELFF | TGTGCCAGCAGTTTATCGCACGGGGAGCTGTTTTTT
- | TRBJ1-5 | TRBV6-5 | few | CASSYSFSNQPQHF | TGTGCCAGCAGTTACTCATTTAGCAATCAGCCCCAGCATTTT
- | TRBJ1-2 | TRBV19 | few | CASSKGDAYGYTF | TGTGCCAGTAGTAAAGGGGACGCCTATGGCTACACCTTC
TRBD1 | TRBJ2-7 | TRBV14 | - | CASSPRQGASVGVVYEQYF | TGTGCCAGCAGCCCCCGGCAGGGGGCGTCAGTAGGAGTTGTCTACGAGCAGTACTTC
- | TRBJ2-7 | TRBV7-2 | - | CASSLEVGPYEQYF | TGTGCCAGCAGCTTAGAAGTGGGGCCCTACGAGCAGTACTTC
- | TRBJ2-6 | TRBV6-1 | - | CANSEKDRTLLVF | TGTGCCAACAGTGAGAAGGATCGGACGCTGCTAGTTTTC
- | TRBJ2-3 | TRBV20-1 | medium-sized | CSASWQATDTQYF | TGCAGTGCTAGTTGGCAGGCAACAGATACGCAGTATTTT
TRBD2 | TRBJ2-1 | TRBV11-1 | - | CASTLRGFGLAGKPLYNEQFF | TGTGCCAGCACCCTTAGAGGTTTCGGACTAGCTGGAAAACCTCTTTACAATGAGCAGTTCTTC
- | TRBJ1-1 | TRBV2 | few | CASSHRLGTEAFF | TGTGCCAGCAGTCACCGGCTCGGAACTGAAGCTTTCTTT
- | TRBJ2-7 | TRBV9 | large | CASSVGQGGEQYF | TGTGCCAGCAGCGTAGGTCAGGGGGGCGAGCAGTACTTC
- | TRBJ2-3 | TRBV6-4 | few | CASSDSTGDSSYTDTQYF | TGTGCCAGCAGTGACTCGACGGGGGACAGTTCTTACACAGATACGCAGTATTTT
- | TRBJ1-6 | TRBV18 | medium-sized | CASSPPGSPLHF | TGTGCCAGCTCACCACCAGGATCACCCCTCCACTTT
- | TRBJ1-2 | TRBV2 | few | CASSRRDTNYGYTF | TGTGCCAGCTCTCGAAGGGACACTAACTATGGCTACACCTTC
- | TRBJ2-1 | TRBV28 | few | CASSQRGYNEQFF | TGTGCCAGCAGTCAAAGGGGGTACAATGAGCAGTTCTTC
- | TRBJ1-1 | TRBV19 | few | CASSLQGNTEAFF | TGTGCCAGTAGTCTTCAGGGAAACACTGAAGCTTTCTTT
- | TRBJ2-1 | TRBV7-9 | medium-sized | CASSSPYGGRVGNEQFF | TGTGCCAGCAGCTCACCTTATGGCGGCAGGGTAGGCAATGAGCAGTTCTTC
- | TRBJ1-1 | TRBV5-1 | large | CASSFLGGTEAFF | TGCGCCAGCAGCTTTTTAGGGGGGACTGAAGCTTTCTTT
TRBD1 | TRBJ1-3 | TRBV7-6 | medium-sized | CASSVGQGFYSGNTIYF | TGTGCCAGCAGCGTGGGACAGGGCTTTTACTCTGGAAACACCATATATTTT
TRBD2 | TRBJ2-3 | TRBV11-1 | - | CASSLGSGGTAITDTQYF | TGTGCCAGCAGCCTAGGTAGCGGGGGGACTGCTATCACAGATACGCAGTATTTT
TRBD1 | TRBJ1-2 | TRBV28 | large | CASSRSDRGMGGYTF | TGTGCCAGCAGCCGCTCGGACAGGGGGATGGGTGGCTACACCTTC
- | TRBJ2-1 | TRBV10-3 | - | CATGRRDEQFF | TGTGCCACAGGGAGGAGGGATGAGCAGTTCTTC
TRBD1 | TRBJ1-6 | TRBV19 | few | CASSAEQGVNSPLHF | TGTGCCAGTAGTGCAGAACAGGGGGTAAATTCACCCCTCCACTTT
TRBD1 | TRBJ1-1 | TRBV28 | few | CASSFTPGGLNTEAFF | TGTGCCAGCAGTTTTACTCCAGGGGGACTGAACACTGAAGCTTTCTTT
TRBD1 | TRBJ2-5 | TRBV28 | - | CASSLLTGGAETQYF | TGTGCCAGCAGTTTACTGACAGGGGGCGCCGAGACCCAGTACTTC
- | TRBJ2-5 | TRBV7-9 | - | CASSLKGIPAPSNF | TGTGCCAGCAGTCTTAAAGGGATTCCAGCGCCTTCCAACTTC
TRBD1 | TRBJ1-5 | TRBV15 | large | CATSSRQGQQPQHF | TGTGCCACCAGCAGTAGACAGGGGCAACAGCCCCAGCATTTT
- | TRBJ2-7 | TRBV12-3/TRBV12-4 | - | CASSRGHDQYF | TGCGCCAGCAGTCGTGGCCACGATCAGTACTTC